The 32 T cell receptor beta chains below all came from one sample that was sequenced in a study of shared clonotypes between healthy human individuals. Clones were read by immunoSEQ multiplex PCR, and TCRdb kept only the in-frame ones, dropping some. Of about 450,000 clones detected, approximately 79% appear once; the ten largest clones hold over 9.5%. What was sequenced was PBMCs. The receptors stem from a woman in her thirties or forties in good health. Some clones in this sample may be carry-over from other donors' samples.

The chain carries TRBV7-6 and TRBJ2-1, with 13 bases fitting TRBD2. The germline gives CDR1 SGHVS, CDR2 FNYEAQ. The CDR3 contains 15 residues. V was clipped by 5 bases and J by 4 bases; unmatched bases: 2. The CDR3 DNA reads TGTGCCAGCAGCGGACTAGCGGGAGTTTACAATGAGCAGTTCTTC. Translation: CASSGLAGVYNEQFF.

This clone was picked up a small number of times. The DNA for the CDR3 is TGTGCCAGCAGTGAAGCGGAGTGGCGCTACACCTTC. Amino acid sequence: CASSEAEWRYTF. The rearrangement joins TRBV6-1 to TRBJ1-2; D gene uncertain. Trimming left V 0 bases short and J 9 bases short, with 8 bases between. Germline V gene lookup returns CDR1 MNHNS and CDR2 SASEGT. The CDR3 contains 12 residues.

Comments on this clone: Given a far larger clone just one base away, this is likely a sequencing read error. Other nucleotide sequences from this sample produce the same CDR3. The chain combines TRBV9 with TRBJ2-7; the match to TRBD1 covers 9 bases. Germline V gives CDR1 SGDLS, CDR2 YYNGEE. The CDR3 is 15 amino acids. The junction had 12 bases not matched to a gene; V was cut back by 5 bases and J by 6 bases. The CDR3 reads CASSASTGGIGEQYF. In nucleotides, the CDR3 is TGTGCCAGCAGTGCCTCGACAGGGGGTATTGGCGAGCAGTACTTC.

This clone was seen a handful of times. Written as DNA, the CDR3 is TGCAGCGTTGGATGGAACTATGGCTACACCTTC. Translating gives CSVGWNYGYTF. V gene TRBV29-1 combines with J gene TRBJ1-2, with D uncertain. Trimming took off 4 bases at V and 2 bases at J, with 5 bases between the two ends. The CDR3 extends over 11 amino acids. Per the germline V gene, CDR1 is SQVTM and CDR2 is ANQGSEA.

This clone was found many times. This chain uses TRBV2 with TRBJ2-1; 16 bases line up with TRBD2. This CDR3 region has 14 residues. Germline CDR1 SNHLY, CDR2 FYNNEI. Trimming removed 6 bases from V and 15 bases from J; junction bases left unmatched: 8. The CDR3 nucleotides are TGTGCCAGCAGCCCCGGGACTAGCGGGAGGGGGGGGTTCTTC. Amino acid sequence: CASSPGTSGRGGFF.

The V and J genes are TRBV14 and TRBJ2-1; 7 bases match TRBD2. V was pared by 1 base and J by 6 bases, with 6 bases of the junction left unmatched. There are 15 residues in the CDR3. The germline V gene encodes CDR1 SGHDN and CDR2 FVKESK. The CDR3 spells CASSQGAGLANEQFF. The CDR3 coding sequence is TGTGCCAGCAGCCAAGGAGCGGGATTGGCCAATGAGCAGTTCTTC. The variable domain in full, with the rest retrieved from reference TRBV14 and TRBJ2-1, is EAGVTQFPSHSVIEKGQTVTLRCDPISGHDNLYWYRRVMGKEIKFLLHFVKESKQDESGMPNNRFLAERTGGTYSTLKVQPAELEDSGVYFCASSQGAGLANEQFFGPGTRLTVL.

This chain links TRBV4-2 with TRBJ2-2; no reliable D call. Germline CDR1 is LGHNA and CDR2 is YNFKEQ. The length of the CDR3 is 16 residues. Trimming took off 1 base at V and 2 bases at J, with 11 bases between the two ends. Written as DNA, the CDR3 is TGTGCCAGCAGCCAAGGTCGTCATGCAAACACCGGGGAGCTGTTTTTT. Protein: CASSQGRHANTGELFF.

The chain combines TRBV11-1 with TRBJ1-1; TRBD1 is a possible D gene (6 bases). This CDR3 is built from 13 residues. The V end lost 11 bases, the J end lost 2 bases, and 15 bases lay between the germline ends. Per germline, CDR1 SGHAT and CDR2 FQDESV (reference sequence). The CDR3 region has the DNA TGTGCCTGCGGGGAACAGGGTAACACTGAAGCTTTCTTT. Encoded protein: CACGEQGNTEAFF.

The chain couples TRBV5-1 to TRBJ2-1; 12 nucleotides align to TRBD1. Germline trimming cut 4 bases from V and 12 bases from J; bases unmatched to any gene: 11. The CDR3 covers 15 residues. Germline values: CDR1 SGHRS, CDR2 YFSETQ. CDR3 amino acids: CASSAGTGTGGGQFF. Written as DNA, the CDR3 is TGCGCCAGCAGCGCCGGGACCGGGACAGGGGGCGGGCAGTTCTTC.

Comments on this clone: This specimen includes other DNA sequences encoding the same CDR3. This CDR3 reads CASSPGTGVEKLFF. The CDR3 DNA reads TGTGCCAGCAGCCCCGGGACAGGGGTCGAAAAACTGTTTTTT. V and J are TRBV9 and TRBJ1-4, with 10 bases lining up with TRBD1. Trimming cost V 4 bases and J 8 bases; bases outside gene matches: 5. The V gene's germline CDR1 is SGDLS and CDR2 YYNGEE. The CDR3 is 14 amino acids. Full variable domain (remainder filled in from reference TRBV9 and TRBJ1-4): DSGVTQTPKHLITATGQRVTLRCSPRSGDLSVYWYQQSLDQGLQFLIQYYNGEERAKGNILERFSAQQFPDLHSELNLSSLELGDSALYFCASSPGTGVEKLFFGSGTQLSVL.

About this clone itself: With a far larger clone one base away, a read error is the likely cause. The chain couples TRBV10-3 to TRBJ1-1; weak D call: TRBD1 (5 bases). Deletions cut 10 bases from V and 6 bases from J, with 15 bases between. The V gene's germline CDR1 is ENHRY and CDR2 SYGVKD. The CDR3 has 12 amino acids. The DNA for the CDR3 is TGTGCCAGCCCGGGGCCAACCCCTGAAGCTTTCTTT. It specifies CASPGPTPEAFF.

Here the CDR3 reads CASSLPGGTEAFF. CDR3 DNA sequence: TGTGCCAGCAGCTTGCCGGGTGGCACTGAAGCTTTCTTT. The rearrangement links TRBV5-4 to TRBJ1-1, with D uncertain. CDR1 is SGHNT, CDR2 YYREEE, per germline (reference sequence). Trimming pared 1 base from V and 4 bases from J, leaving 8 bases between. The CDR3 has 13 residues.

The CDR3 DNA sequence: TGTGCCAGCAGCTTAGGTCCAATCACTGAAGCTTTCTTT. It yields the protein CASSLGPITEAFF. The rearrangement joins TRBV11-3 to TRBJ1-1; no definite D call. CDR1 and CDR2 from the germline V gene are SGHNT and YENEEA. V lost 1 base and J 4 bases, leaving 7 bases between the germline ends. CDR3 length equals 13 residues.

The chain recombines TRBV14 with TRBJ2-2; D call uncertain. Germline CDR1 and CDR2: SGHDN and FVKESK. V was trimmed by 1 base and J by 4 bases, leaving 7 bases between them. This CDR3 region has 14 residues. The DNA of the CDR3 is TGTGCCAGCAGCCAAGTACGCATCACCGGGGAGCTGTTTTTT. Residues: CASSQVRITGELFF.

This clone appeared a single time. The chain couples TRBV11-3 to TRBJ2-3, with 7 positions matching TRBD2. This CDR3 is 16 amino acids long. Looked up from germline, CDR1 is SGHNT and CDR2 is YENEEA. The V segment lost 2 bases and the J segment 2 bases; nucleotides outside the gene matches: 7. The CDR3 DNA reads TGTGCCAGCAGCTTAAGTTTCGGGGGGTACACAGATACGCAGTATTTT. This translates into CASSLSFGGYTDTQYF.

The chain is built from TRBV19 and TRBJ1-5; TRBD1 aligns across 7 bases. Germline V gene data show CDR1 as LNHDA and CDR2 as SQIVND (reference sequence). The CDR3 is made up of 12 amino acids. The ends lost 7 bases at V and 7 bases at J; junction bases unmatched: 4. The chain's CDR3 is CASTTGVQPQHF. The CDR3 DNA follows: TGTGCCAGTACCACAGGGGTCCAGCCCCAGCATTTT.

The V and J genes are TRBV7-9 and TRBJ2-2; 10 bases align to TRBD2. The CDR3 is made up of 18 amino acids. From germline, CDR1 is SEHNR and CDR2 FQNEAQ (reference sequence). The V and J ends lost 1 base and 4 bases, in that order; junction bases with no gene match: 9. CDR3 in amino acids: CASSLVILAGVSTGELFF. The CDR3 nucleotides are TGTGCCAGCAGCTTAGTGATCCTAGCGGGAGTTTCCACCGGGGAGCTGTTTTTT.

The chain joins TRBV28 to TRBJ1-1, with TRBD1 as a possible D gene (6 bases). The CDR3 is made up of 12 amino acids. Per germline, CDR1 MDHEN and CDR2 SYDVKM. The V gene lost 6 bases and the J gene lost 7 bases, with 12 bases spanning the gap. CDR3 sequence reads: CASRSGGLEAFF. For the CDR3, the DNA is TGTGCCAGCAGATCCGGGGGCCTTGAAGCTTTCTTT.

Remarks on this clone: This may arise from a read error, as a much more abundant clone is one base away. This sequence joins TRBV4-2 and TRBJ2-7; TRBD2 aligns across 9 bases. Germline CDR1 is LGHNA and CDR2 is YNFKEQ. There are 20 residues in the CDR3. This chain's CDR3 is CDSSQKFGWSVAGVVVEQYF. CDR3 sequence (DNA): TGTGACAGCAGCCAAAAATTCGGATGGTCAGTAGCGGGAGTAGTGGTAGAGCAGTACTTC.

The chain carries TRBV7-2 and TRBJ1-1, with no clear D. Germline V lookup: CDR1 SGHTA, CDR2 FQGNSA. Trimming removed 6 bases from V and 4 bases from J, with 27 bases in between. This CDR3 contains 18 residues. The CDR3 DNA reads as TGTGCCAGCAGGCCCTCCCTGGGAACAGCAACCCTGAGCACTGAAGCTTTCTTT. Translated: CASRPSLGTATLSTEAFF.

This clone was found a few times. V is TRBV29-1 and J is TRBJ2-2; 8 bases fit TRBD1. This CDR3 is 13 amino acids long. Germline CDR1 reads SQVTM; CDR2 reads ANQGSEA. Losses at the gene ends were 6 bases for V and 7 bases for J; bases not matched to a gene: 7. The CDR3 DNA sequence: TGCAGCGTCAGACAGGGGTCTGGCGGGGAGCTGTTTTTT. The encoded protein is CSVRQGSGGELFF.

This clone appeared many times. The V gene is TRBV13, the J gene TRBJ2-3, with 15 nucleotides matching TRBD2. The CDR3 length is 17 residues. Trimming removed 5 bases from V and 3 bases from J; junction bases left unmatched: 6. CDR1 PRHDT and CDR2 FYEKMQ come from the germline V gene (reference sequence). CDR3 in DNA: TGTGCCAGCAGCCTTGGACTAGCGGGAGGGCCGACAGATACGCAGTATTTT. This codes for CASSLGLAGGPTDTQYF. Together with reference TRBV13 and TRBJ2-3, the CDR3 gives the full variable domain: AAGVIQSPRHLIKEKRETATLKCYPIPRHDTVYWYQQGPGQDPQFLISFYEKMQSDKGSIPDRFSAQQFSDYHSELNMSSLELGDSALYFCASSLGLAGGPTDTQYFGPGTRLTVL.

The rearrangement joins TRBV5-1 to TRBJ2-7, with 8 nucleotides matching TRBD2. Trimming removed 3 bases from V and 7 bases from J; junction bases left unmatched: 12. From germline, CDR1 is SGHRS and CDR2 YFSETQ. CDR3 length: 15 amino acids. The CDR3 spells CASSSTGTRVGEQYF. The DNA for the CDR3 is TGCGCCAGCAGCTCTACCGGGACTAGAGTTGGAGAGCAGTACTTC. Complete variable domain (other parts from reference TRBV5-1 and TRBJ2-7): KAGVTQTPRYLIKTRGQQVTLSCSPISGHRSVSWYQQTPGQGLQFLFEYFSETQRNKGNFPGRFSGRQFSNSRSEMNVSTLELGDSALYLCASSSTGTRVGEQYFGPGTRLTVT.

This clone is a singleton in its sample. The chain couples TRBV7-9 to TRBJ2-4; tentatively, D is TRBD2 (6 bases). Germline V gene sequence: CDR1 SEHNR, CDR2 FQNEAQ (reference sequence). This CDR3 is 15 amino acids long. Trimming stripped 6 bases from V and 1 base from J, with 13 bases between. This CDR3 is CASRGGESAKNIQYF. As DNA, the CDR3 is TGTGCCAGCAGAGGCGGGGAATCGGCCAAAAACATTCAGTACTTC.

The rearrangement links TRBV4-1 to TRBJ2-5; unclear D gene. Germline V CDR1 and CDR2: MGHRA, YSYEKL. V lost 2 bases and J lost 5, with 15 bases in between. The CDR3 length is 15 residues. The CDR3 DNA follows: TGCGCCAGCAGCCAACAGTGGCCTGGGGATGAGACCCAGTACTTC. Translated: CASSQQWPGDETQYF.

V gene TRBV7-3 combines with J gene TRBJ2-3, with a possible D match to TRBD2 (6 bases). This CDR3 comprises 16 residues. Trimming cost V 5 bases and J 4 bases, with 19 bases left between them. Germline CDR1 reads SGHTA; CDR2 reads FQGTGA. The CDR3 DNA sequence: TGTGCCAGCAGCCTTGGGAGGCCTAGGGGCGCAGATACGCAGTATTTT. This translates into CASSLGRPRGADTQYF.

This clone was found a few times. The CDR3 DNA reads TGCGCCAGCAGCTTTGAGGGAGCGGGATCCCAAGAGACCCAGTACTTC. Residues: CASSFEGAGSQETQYF. The chain links TRBV5-1 to TRBJ2-5, with 7 positions matching TRBD2. Germline V gene lookup returns CDR1 SGHRS and CDR2 YFSETQ. Trimming at V came to 2 bases and at J to 1 base, leaving 8 bases not matched to a gene. The CDR3 totals 16 residues.

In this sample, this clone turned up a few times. The CDR3 nucleotides read TGTGCCAGCAGCTTTCGGGGGAACAATGAGCAGTTCTTC. Translating it yields CASSFRGNNEQFF. The gene calls are TRBV7-2 and TRBJ2-1; D possibly corresponds to TRBD2 (6 bases). V was cut by 3 bases and J by 5 bases, with 8 bases left in between. The CDR3 length is 13 residues. Germline V gene sequence: CDR1 SGHTA, CDR2 FQGNSA.

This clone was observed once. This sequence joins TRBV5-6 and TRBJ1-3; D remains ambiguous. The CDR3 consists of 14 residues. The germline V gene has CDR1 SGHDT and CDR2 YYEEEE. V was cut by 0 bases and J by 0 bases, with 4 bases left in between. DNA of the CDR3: TGTGCCAGCAGCTTGGTAACCTCTGGAAACACCATATATTTT. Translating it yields CASSLVTSGNTIYF.

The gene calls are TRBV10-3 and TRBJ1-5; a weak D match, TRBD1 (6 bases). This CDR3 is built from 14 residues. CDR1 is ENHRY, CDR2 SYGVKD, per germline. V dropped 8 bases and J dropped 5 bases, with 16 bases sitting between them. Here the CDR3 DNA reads TGTGCCATCCAAGGAACAGGGCTTCATCAGCCCCAGCATTTT. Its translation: CAIQGTGLHQPQHF.

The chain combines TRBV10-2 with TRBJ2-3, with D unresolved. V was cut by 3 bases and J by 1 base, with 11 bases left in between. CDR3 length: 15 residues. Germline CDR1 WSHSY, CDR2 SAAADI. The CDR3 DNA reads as TGCGCCAGCAGTGAAAGGAGTGCCGGCACAGATACGCAGTATTTT. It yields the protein CASSERSAGTDTQYF.

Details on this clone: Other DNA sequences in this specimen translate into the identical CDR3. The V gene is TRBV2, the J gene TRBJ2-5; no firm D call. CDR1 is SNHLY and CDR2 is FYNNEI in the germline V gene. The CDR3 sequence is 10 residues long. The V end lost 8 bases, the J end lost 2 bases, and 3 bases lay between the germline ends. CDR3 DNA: TGTGCCAGCCGTCAAGAGACCCAGTACTTC. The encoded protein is CASRQETQYF.